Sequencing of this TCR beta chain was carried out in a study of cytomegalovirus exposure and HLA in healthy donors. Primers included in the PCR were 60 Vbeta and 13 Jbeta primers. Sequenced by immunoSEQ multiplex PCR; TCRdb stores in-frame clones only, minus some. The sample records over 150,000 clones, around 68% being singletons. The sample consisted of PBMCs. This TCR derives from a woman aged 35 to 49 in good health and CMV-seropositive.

The chain's CDR3 is CANRQGPNEQFF. In DNA form, the CDR3 reads TGTGCCAATAGACAGGGGCCCAATGAGCAGTTCTTC. V and J are TRBV2 and TRBJ2-1; 8 bases are shared with TRBD1. V shed 10 bases and J 6 bases; nucleotides not matched to a gene: 5. The CDR3 totals 12 residues. The germline gives CDR1 SNHLY, CDR2 FYNNEI.